Listed below are T cell receptor beta chains from one sample, sequenced in a study of blood T cell repertoires in COVID-19. The data were produced by immunoSEQ multiplex PCR, yet TCRdb's version contains in-frame clones alone and is incomplete. The sample holds about 250,000 clones, approximately 81% seen once. Sequenced sample: peripheral blood. The receptor source for this set is a woman older than 75 with acute or convalescent COVID-19. CDR3s leave out the opening cysteine and the closing phenylalanine or tryptophan.

TRBV3-1/TRBV3-2	TRBJ1-6	ASSRGMSSYNSPLH
TRBV6-6	TRBJ2-7	ASRTSGRINEQY
TRBV19	TRBJ1-2	ASRTEDGYT
TRBV5-1	TRBJ2-1	ASVRGESGYNEQF
TRBV19	TRBJ1-6	ASSTGTPNSPLH
TRBV9	TRBJ2-3	ASSDRGRDTQY
TRBV4-1	TRBJ2-1	ASSQGSLLETYNEQF
TRBV7-3	TRBJ2-1	ASSLTSGSGNNEQF
TRBV19	TRBJ1-3	ASSIYRDSGNTIY
TRBV24-1	TRBJ2-3	ATSDSGLAGVRNLGTQY
TRBV5-1	TRBJ2-2	ASSLALNSGELF
TRBV15	TRBJ2-3	ATSSGGSRVLWDTQY